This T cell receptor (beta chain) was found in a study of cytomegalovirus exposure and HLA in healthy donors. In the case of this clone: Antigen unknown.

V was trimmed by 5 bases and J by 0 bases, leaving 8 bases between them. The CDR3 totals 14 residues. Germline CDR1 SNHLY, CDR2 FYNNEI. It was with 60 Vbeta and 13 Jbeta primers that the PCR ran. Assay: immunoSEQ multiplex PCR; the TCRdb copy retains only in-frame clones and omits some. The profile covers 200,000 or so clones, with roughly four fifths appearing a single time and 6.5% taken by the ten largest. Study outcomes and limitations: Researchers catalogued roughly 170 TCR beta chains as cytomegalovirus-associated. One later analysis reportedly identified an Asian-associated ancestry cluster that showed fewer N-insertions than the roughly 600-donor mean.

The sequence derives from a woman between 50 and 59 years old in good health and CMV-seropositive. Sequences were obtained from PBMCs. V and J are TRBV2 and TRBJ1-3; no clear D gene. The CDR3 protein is CASSTHGSGNTIYF. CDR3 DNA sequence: TGTGCCAGCAGTACCCACGGCTCTGGAAACACCATATATTTT.